The 5 T cell receptor beta chains below were found in one sample sequenced in a study of graft-versus-host responses after intestinal transplantation. Clones were read by immunoSEQ multiplex PCR, and TCRdb kept only the in-frame ones, dropping some. This table has about 25,000 clones, 94% appearing once. Here the sequenced sample was PBMCs, taken 156 days after intestinal transplant. Receptors were obtained from a human patient who received an intestinal transplant, so some T cells may come from the graft donor.

CDR3 in amino acids: CSVPEAAVGSFF. In nucleotides, the CDR3 is TGCAGCGTTCCGGAGGCAGCAGTGGGGTCTTTCTTT. This chain links TRBV29-1 with TRBJ1-1; the D is unclear. Trimming cost V 5 bases and J 12 bases, with 19 bases left between them. This CDR3 spans 12 amino acids. CDR1 is SQVTM and CDR2 is ANQGSEA in the germline V gene.

V gene TRBV30 combines with J gene TRBJ1-3; possibly TRBD1 for D (6 bases). The CDR3 contains 15 residues. V lost 5 bases and J lost 0, with 14 bases in between. The germline V gene has CDR1 GTSNPN and CDR2 SVGIG (reference sequence). The DNA of the CDR3 is TGTGCCTGGGCCGTGGACAGTATCTCTGGAAACACCATATATTTT. Translated: CAWAVDSISGNTIYF.

The chain employs TRBV2 and TRBJ2-1; D may correspond to TRBD1 or TRBD2 (6 bases each). The germline CDR1 and CDR2 sequences are SNHLY and FYNNEI. The CDR3 runs to 12 residues. Deletions cut 11 bases from V and 4 bases from J, with 12 bases between. This CDR3 is CAGAGQYNEQFF. The CDR3 nucleotides are TGTGCCGGGGCGGGACAATACAATGAGCAGTTCTTC.

V and J are TRBV5-1 and TRBJ2-1; 8 positions agree with TRBD1. Germline V gene sequence: CDR1 SGHRS, CDR2 YFSETQ. V shed 4 bases and J 8 bases; nucleotides not matched to a gene: 5. CDR3 length equals 13 residues. The CDR3 spells CASSGDRGDEQFF. The CDR3 DNA follows: TGCGCCAGCAGCGGCGACAGGGGCGATGAGCAGTTCTTC.

This rearrangement joins TRBV14 to TRBJ1-2; D is ambiguous. With 1 base removed from V and 0 bases from J, the gap between germline ends came to 18 bases. The CDR3 consists of 18 residues. From germline, CDR1 is SGHDN and CDR2 FVKESK. The CDR3 nucleotides read TGTGCCAGCAGCCAAGTATACAATGGGGTCTTCGCTAACTATGGCTACACCTTC. Its translation: CASSQVYNGVFANYGYTF.